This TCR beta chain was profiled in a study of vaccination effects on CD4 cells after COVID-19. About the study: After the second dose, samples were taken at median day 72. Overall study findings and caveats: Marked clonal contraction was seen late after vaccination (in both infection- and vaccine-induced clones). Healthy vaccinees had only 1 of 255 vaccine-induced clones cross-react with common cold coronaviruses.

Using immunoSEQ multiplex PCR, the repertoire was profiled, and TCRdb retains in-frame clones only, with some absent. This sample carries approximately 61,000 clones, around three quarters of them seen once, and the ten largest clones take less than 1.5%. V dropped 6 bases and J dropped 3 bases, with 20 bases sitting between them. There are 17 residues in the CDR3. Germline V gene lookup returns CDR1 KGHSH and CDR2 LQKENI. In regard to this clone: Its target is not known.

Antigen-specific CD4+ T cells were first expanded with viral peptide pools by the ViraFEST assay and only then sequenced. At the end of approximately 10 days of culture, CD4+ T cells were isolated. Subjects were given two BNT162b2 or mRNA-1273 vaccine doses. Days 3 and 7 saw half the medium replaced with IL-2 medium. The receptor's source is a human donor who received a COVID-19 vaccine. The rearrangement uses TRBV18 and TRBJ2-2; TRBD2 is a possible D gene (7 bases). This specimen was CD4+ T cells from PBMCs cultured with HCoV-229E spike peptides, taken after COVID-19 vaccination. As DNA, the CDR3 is TGTGCCAGCTCGCCCCAGCGAGGGGGGGCGGACACCGGGGAGCTGTTTTTT. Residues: CASSPQRGGADTGELFF.